Listed below are T cell receptor beta chains from one sample, sequenced in a study of response to subunit inactivated influenza vaccine. TCRdb re-derived calls from the RT-PCR reads in MiXCR, one entry per CDR3 protein. The sample shows approximately 700,000 distinct CDR3 sequences, approximately 13% of them seen only once. The sequences come from PBMCs from blood, collected around 14 days before vaccination. Receptors originate from a man aged 50-59 years who received an inactivated influenza vaccine. CDR3s include the opening cysteine and the closing phenylalanine or tryptophan. The D gene is left open where the match is weak. Clone size is given for some rows only: seen once, a few or many times, or a class if the clone is expanded.

abundance | d_gene | j_gene | v_gene | CDR3aa | CDR3nt
NA | TRBD1 | TRBJ2-2 | TRBV29-1 | CSVDRGPNTGELFF | TGCAGCGTTGACAGGGGGCCGAACACCGGGGAGCTGTTTTTT
NA | NA | TRBJ2-3 | TRBV7-2 | CASSPRAMNTDTQYF | TGTGCCAGCAGCCCCCGCGCCATGAACACAGATACGCAGTATTTT
NA | TRBD1 | TRBJ2-7 | TRBV3-1 | CASSRGTGYEQYF | TGTGCCAGCAGCCGAGGGACAGGGTACGAGCAGTACTTC
NA | NA | TRBJ1-1 | TRBV3-1 | CATNGGNTEAFF | TGTGCCACCAATGGGGGGAACACTGAAGCTTTCTTT
NA | TRBD1 | TRBJ2-5 | TRBV11-2 | CASSPQRGGGETQYF | TGTGCCAGCAGCCCCCAGCGAGGGGGCGGGGAGACCCAGTACTTC
NA | NA | TRBJ1-2 | TRBV4-1 | CASSQTSSTNYGYTF | TGCGCCAGCAGCCAGACCTCCTCCACTAACTATGGCTACACCTTC
few | NA | TRBJ1-4 | TRBV15 | CATSRVSANEKLFF | TGTGCCACCAGCAGAGTCAGCGCTAATGAAAAACTGTTTTTT
NA | NA | TRBJ1-1 | TRBV11-2 | CASSLGGGIEAFF | TGTGCCAGCAGCTTAGGGGGCGGAATTGAAGCTTTCTTT
few | NA | TRBJ1-2 | TRBV10-3 | CAISERSGGYTF | TGTGCCATCAGTGAGAGGTCGGGGGGCTACACCTTC
few | TRBD2 | TRBJ2-2 | TRBV5-4 | CASSSWTSGNTGELFF | TGTGCCAGCAGCTCCTGGACTAGCGGGAACACCGGGGAGCTGTTTTTT
few | NA | TRBJ2-1 | TRBV7-8 | CASSPRTSPNNEQFF | TGTGCCAGCAGCCCGCGGACATCCCCGAACAATGAGCAGTTCTTC
NA | NA | TRBJ1-1 | TRBV25-1 | CASKVLGNTEAFF | TGTGCCAGCAAGGTCTTAGGGAACACTGAAGCTTTCTTT
NA | TRBD1 | TRBJ2-1 | TRBV5-1 | CASSPGTGLYEQFF | TGCGCCAGCAGCCCCGGGACAGGGTTATATGAGCAGTTCTTC
NA | NA | TRBJ2-7 | TRBV6-1 | CASKAGRNSYEQYF | TGTGCCAGCAAGGCCGGCCGAAACTCCTACGAGCAGTACTTC
many | NA | TRBJ1-5 | TRBV12-3/TRBV12-4 | CASSFRPRGNQPQHF | TGTGCCAGCAGTTTTAGACCCAGGGGCAATCAGCCCCAGCATTTT
few | TRBD2 | TRBJ2-1 | TRBV28 | CASSLRAGGNYNEQFF | TGTGCCAGCAGTTTAAGGGCGGGAGGGAATTACAATGAGCAGTTCTTC
many | NA | TRBJ2-1 | TRBV28 | CASSLQAGSGEQFF | TGTGCCAGCAGTTTACAGGCAGGCTCAGGTGAGCAGTTCTTC